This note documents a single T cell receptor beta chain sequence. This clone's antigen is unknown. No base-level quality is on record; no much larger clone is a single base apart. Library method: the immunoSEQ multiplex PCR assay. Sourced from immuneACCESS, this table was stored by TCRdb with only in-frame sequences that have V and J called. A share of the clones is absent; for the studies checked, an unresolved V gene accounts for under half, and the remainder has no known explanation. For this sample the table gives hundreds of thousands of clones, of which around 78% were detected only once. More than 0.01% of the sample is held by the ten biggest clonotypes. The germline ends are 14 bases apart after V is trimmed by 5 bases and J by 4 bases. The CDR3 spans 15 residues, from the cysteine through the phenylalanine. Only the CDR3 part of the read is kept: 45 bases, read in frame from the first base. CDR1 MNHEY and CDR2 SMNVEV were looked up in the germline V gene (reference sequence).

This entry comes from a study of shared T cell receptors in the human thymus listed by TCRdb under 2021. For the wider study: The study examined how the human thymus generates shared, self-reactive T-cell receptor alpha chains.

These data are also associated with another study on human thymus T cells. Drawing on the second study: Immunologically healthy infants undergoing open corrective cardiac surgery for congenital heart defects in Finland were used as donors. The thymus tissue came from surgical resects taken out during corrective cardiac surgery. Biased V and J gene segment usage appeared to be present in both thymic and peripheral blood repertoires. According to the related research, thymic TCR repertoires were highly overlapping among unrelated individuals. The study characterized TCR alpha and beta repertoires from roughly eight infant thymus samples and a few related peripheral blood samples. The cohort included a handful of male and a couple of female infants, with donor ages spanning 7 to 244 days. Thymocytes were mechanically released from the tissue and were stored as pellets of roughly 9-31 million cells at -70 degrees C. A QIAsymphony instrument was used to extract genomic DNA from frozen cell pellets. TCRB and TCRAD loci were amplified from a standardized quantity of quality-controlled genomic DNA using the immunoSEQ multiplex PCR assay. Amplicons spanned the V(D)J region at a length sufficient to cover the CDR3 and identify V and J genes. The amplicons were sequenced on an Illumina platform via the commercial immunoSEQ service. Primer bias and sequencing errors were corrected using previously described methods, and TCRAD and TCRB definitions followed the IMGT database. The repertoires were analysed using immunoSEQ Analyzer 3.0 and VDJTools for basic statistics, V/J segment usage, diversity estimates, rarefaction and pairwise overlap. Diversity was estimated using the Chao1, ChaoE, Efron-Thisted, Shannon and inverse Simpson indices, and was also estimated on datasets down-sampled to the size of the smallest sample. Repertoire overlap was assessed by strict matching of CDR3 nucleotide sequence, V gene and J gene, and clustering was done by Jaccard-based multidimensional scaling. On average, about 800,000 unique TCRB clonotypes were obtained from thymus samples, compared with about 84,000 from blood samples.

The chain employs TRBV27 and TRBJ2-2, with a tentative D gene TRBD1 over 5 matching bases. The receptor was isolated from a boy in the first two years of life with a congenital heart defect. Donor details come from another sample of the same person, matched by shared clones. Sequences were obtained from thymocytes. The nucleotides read TGTGCCAGCAGTCCCCTGGGGCGCAGCACCGGGGAGCTGTTTTTT. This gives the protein CASSPLGRSTGELFF.